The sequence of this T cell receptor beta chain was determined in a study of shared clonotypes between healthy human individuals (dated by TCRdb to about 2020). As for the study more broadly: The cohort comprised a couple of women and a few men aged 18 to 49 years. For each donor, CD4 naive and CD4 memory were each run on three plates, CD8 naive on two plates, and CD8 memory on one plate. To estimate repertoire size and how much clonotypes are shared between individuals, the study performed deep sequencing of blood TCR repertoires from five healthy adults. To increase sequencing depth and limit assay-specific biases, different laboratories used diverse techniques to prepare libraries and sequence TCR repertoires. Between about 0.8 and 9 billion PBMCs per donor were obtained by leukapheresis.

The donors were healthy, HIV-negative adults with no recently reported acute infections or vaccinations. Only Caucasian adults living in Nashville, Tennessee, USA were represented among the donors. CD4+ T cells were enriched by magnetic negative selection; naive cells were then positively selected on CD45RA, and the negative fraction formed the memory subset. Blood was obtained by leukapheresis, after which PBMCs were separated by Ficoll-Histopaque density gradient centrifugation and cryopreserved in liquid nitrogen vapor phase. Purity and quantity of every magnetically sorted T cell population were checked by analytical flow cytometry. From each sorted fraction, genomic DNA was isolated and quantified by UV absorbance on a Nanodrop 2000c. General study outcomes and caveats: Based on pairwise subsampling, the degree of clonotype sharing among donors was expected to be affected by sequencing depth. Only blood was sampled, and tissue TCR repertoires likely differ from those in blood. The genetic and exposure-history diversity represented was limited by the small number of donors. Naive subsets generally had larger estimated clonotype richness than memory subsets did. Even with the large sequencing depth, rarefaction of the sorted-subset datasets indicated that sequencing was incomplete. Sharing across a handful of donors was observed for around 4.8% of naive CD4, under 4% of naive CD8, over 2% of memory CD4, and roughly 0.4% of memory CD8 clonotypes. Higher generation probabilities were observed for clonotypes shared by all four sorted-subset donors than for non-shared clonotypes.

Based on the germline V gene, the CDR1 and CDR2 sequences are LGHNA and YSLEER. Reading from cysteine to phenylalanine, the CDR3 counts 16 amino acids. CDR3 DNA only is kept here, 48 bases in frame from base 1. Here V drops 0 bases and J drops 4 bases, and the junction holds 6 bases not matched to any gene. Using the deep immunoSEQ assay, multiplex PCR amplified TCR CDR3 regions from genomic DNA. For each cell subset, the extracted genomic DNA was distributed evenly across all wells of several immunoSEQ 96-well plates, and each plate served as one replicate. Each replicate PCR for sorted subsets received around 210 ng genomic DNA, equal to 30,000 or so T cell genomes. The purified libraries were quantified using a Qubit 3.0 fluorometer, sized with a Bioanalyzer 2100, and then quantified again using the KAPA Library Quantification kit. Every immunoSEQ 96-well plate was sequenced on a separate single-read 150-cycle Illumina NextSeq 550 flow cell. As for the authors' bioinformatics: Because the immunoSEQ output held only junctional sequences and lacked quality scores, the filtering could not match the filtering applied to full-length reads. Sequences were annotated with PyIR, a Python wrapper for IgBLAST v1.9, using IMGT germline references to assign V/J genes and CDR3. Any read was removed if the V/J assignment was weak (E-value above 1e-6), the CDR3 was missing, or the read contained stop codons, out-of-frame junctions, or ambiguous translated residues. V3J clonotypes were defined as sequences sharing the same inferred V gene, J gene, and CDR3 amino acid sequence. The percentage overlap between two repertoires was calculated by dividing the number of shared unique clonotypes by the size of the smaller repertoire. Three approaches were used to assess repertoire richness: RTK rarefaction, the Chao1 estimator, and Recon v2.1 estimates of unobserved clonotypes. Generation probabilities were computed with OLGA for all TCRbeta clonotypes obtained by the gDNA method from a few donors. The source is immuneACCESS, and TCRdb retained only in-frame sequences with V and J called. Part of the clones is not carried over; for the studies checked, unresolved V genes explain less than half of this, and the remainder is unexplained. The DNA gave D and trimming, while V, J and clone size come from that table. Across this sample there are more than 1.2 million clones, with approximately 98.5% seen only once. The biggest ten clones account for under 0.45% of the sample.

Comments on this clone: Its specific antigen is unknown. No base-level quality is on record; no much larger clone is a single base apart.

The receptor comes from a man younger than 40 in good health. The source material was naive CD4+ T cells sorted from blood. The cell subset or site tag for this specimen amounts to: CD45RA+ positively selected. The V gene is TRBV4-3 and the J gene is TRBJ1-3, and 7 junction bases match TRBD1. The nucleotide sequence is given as TGCGCCAGCAGCCAAGAAACAGGGGTCTCCGGAAACACCATATATTTT. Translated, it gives CASSQETGVSGNTIYF.